The 30 T cell receptor beta chains in this list originate from one sample, sequenced in a study of molecular identifiers for immune sequencing clone quantification. TCRdb redid the calling of the PCR reads with MiXCR, one entry per CDR3 protein. The sample lists around 460,000 distinct CDR3 sequences, roughly 26% occurring once. Material: naive CD8+ T cells from blood, with Jurkat cell RNA spiked in. The sample's subset: FACS-sorted CD8+CD4-CCR7+CD45RA+ naive T cells. All receptors come from a human donor in good health. Some libraries in this study had Jurkat cell RNA spiked in.

The CDR3 protein is CAWEPGLSIRFF. For the CDR3, the DNA is TGTGCCTGGGAGCCGGGACTTTCTATTAGGTTCTTC. The chain links TRBV30 to TRBJ2-1, with D possibly being TRBD2 (6 bases). The CDR3 is made up of 12 amino acids. With 5 bases removed from V and 15 bases from J, the gap between germline ends came to 20 bases. CDR1 and CDR2 from the germline V gene are GTSNPN and SVGIG (reference sequence).

V and J are TRBV4-1 and TRBJ2-1, with D unclear. Trimming left V 0 bases short and J 4 bases short, with 13 bases between. Germline CDR1 MGHRA, CDR2 YSYEKL. CDR3 length: 16 residues. CDR3 loop: CASSQDRDLLYNEQFF. As DNA, the CDR3 is TGCGCCAGCAGCCAAGATCGAGACCTACTTTACAATGAGCAGTTCTTC.

This chain joins TRBV20-1 and TRBJ2-5, with 13 bases fitting TRBD2. The J segment lost 9 bases and the V segment lost 5 bases, leaving 15 bases of the junction unmatched. CDR3 length: 16 amino acids. The V gene's germline CDR1 is DFQATT and CDR2 SNEGSKA (reference sequence). CDR3 residues: CSALLGLAGAPGAQYF. CDR3 sequence (DNA): TGCAGTGCTTTACTTGGACTAGCGGGAGCCCCGGGGGCCCAGTACTTC.

Of note for this clonotype: A much larger clone differs from this one at a single base, so this may be a read error. The V gene is TRBV7-9, the J gene TRBJ2-7, with TRBD2 matching 9 bases. The CDR3 totals 14 residues. The V gene's germline CDR1 is SEHNR and CDR2 FQNEAQ (reference sequence). Here the CDR3 reads CASSLVAGVREQHF. The CDR3 bases are TGTGCCAGCAGCTTAGTAGCGGGAGTGCGGGAGCAGCACTTC.

This chain connects TRBV7-9 to TRBJ2-5, with unresolved D. This CDR3 has 13 amino acids. Germline CDR1 and CDR2: SEHNR and FQNEAQ (reference sequence). V dropped 1 base and J dropped 7 bases, with 10 bases sitting between them. Here the CDR3 DNA reads TGTGCCAGCAGCTTAGTGGCAGCGCCGACCCAGTACTTC. This gives the protein CASSLVAAPTQYF.

This clonotype came up many times. V and J are TRBV5-4 and TRBJ1-2; 7 bases are a match to TRBD1. V shed 3 bases, J shed 2 bases, and the junction held 4 bases outside the gene matches. From germline, CDR1 is SGHNT and CDR2 YYREEE (reference sequence). The CDR3 loop spans 14 amino acids. CDR3: CASSSGTENYGYTF. The CDR3 nucleotides are TGTGCCAGCAGCTCCGGGACAGAAAACTATGGCTACACCTTC.

This clonotype has ten or more counts. V is TRBV12-3 or TRBV12-4 and J is TRBJ2-2; D is unresolved. V lost 6 bases and J 7 bases, leaving 12 bases between the germline ends. This CDR3 is 13 amino acids long. The CDR3 bases are TGTGCCAGCAGCCATCGTCCGAGCGGGGAGCTGTTTTTT. Encoded protein: CASSHRPSGELFF.

The chain has TRBV19 and TRBJ1-5, with 8 bases aligning to TRBD1. This CDR3 is 15 amino acids long. Germline CDR1 LNHDA, CDR2 SQIVND (reference sequence). The V and J ends lost 9 bases and 7 bases, in that order; junction bases with no gene match: 14. The chain's CDR3 is CASTNRGIGAQPQHF. The CDR3, as DNA: TGTGCCAGCACAAACAGGGGGATTGGAGCCCAGCCCCAGCATTTT.

V usage is TRBV6-6 and J usage is TRBJ2-7; 7 bases fit TRBD2. Germline CDR1 is MNHNY and CDR2 is SVGAGI (reference sequence). CDR3 size: 14 residues. The V gene end was trimmed by 5 bases and the J gene end by 0 bases; junction bases not matched to a gene: 4. In nucleotides, the CDR3 is TGTGCCAGCAGTGACCCGGGAGGCTCCTACGAGCAGTACTTC. Translating it yields CASSDPGGSYEQYF.

This clonotype came up a few times. The V call is TRBV2, the J call TRBJ2-5; 10 nucleotides agree with TRBD2. V lost 8 bases and J lost 0; bases outside the gene matches: 9. CDR3 length: 16 residues. Germline-derived CDR1 and CDR2 are SNHLY and FYNNEI. CDR3 loop: CASAPLAGEYQETQYF. The DNA for the CDR3 is TGTGCCAGCGCCCCCCTAGCGGGAGAATACCAAGAGACCCAGTACTTC.

The chain joins TRBV2 to TRBJ2-7; no clear D. V was cut by 7 bases and J by 4 bases, with 14 bases left in between. The CDR3 runs to 13 residues. CDR1 SNHLY and CDR2 FYNNEI come from the germline V gene. The CDR3 is CASIRVDVYEQYF. DNA for the CDR3: TGTGCCAGCATTCGGGTCGACGTGTACGAGCAGTACTTC.

CDR3 region: CASSQDLALGDRYEKLFF. CDR3 DNA: TGCGCCAGCAGCCAAGATTTAGCTTTGGGGGACCGATATGAAAAACTGTTTTTT. The gene calls are TRBV4-3 and TRBJ1-4; D might be TRBD1 (5 bases). This CDR3 spans 18 amino acids. Trimming removed 0 bases at V and 6 bases at J, with 20 bases between. Germline assignment: CDR1 LGHNA and CDR2 YSLEER.

The chain couples TRBV27 to TRBJ2-1; maybe TRBD2 (6 bases). Trimming took 2 bases from V and 4 from J, leaving 18 bases between them. The length of the CDR3 is 17 residues. Germline lookup yields CDR1 MNHEY and CDR2 SMNVEV (reference sequence). CDR3: CASSLRTGTSPYNEQFF. The CDR3 coding sequence is TGTGCCAGCAGTTTACGCACCGGGACTTCACCTTACAATGAGCAGTTCTTC.

There are many counts of this clonotype. The rearrangement links TRBV20-1 to TRBJ2-7; the match to TRBD2 covers 7 bases. After removal of 0 bases from V and 2 bases from J, the junction contained 7 bases not matched to a gene. The V gene's germline CDR1 is DFQATT and CDR2 SNEGSKA (reference sequence). The CDR3 is 15 amino acids. CDR3 sequence reads: CSARDEKSGTYEQYF. The CDR3, as DNA: TGCAGTGCTAGAGATGAGAAAAGCGGGACCTACGAGCAGTACTTC.

The chain uses TRBV27 and TRBJ1-6; D is unclear. This CDR3 has 16 residues. V lost 0 bases and J lost 4, with 10 bases in between. The V gene's germline CDR1 is MNHEY and CDR2 SMNVEV (reference sequence). The CDR3 here is CASSLSGVEYNSPLHF. The CDR3 bases are TGTGCCAGCAGTTTATCAGGAGTTGAATATAATTCACCCCTCCACTTT.

As concerns this clonotype: This may come from a read error, since a much larger clone is one base off. The rearrangement joins TRBV6-5 to TRBJ1-1; no reliable D call. Germline-derived CDR1 and CDR2 are MNHEY and SVGAGI. V shed 6 bases and J shed 1 base, with 15 bases lying between them. The CDR3 spans 15 residues. The CDR3 loop reads CASRTAATRNTEAFF. The CDR3 DNA sequence: TGTGCCAGCAGAACAGCCGCTACAAGGAACACTGAAGCTTTCTTT.

This clonotype has more than one count but fewer than ten. The rearrangement links TRBV4-3 to TRBJ2-1; D unclear. Between the trimmed V and J ends, which lost 3 bases and 3 bases, there was a span of 6 bases. This CDR3 contains 13 residues. From germline, CDR1 is LGHNA and CDR2 YSLEER. In DNA, the CDR3 is TGCGCCAGCAGCCAGACCTACTACAATGAGCAGTTCTTC. The encoded protein is CASSQTYYNEQFF.

This clonotype was seen many times. This rearrangement joins TRBV6-5 to TRBJ2-3, with 8 bases aligning to TRBD1. With 1 base clipped from V and 3 bases from J, the junction kept 6 bases outside the gene matches. The germline gives CDR1 MNHEY, CDR2 SVGAGI. The length of the CDR3 is 16 residues. Written as DNA, the CDR3 is TGTGCCAGCAGTTACTTGGGACAGGAATTGACAGATACGCAGTATTTT. Protein product: CASSYLGQELTDTQYF.

J is TRBJ2-7 and V is TRBV5-1; a weak D match, TRBD1 (5 bases). The CDR3 contains 15 residues. Trimming pared 1 base from V and 3 bases from J, leaving 14 bases between. CDR1 and CDR2 from the germline V gene are SGHRS and YFSETQ. The CDR3 region has the DNA TGCGCCAGCAGCTTGTTTATTGACAGTAACTACGAGCAGTACTTC. Amino acid sequence: CASSLFIDSNYEQYF.

Notes on this clonotype: A much bigger clone sits one base away, suggesting this may be a read error. This chain connects TRBV5-1 to TRBJ2-7, with TRBD2 matching over 11 bases. From germline, CDR1 is SGHRS and CDR2 YFSETQ. Trimming took 0 bases from V and 2 from J; bases not matched to a gene: 13. The CDR3 is 19 amino acids. CDR3 bases: TGCGCCAGCAGCTTGGAGTTTCCGACTAGCGGGAAAACAGCCTACGAGCAGTACTTC. Residues: CASSLEFPTSGKTAYEQYF.

Regarding this clonotype: Possible read error: a much larger clone is one base away. This chain links TRBV10-3 with TRBJ1-1, with D possibly TRBD1 on 5 matching bases. The CDR3 totals 12 residues. From germline, CDR1 is ENHRY and CDR2 SYGVKD. The CDR3 nucleotides read TGTGCCATCAGGGGGCTAGGGACTGAAGCTTCCTTT. It codes for CAIRGLGTEASF.

This clonotype has a handful of counts. The CDR3: CAIRQGEGMNTEAFF. The CDR3 DNA is TGTGCCATCAGGCAGGGGGAGGGAATGAACACTGAAGCTTTCTTT. J is TRBJ1-1 and V is TRBV10-3, with 7 nucleotides matching TRBD1. Trimming cost V 6 bases and J 0 bases; bases outside gene matches: 7. Germline CDR1 and CDR2: ENHRY and SYGVKD. This CDR3 comprises 15 residues.

The chain has TRBV13 and TRBJ2-2; D unresolved. Looked up from germline, CDR1 is PRHDT and CDR2 is FYEKMQ (reference sequence). CDR3 length: 11 residues. V shed 8 bases and J shed 7 bases, with 8 bases lying between them. The CDR3 sequence is CASGRYGELFF. Written as DNA, the CDR3 is TGTGCCAGCGGTCGGTACGGGGAGCTGTTTTTT.

This clonotype showed up many times. The genes are TRBV4-2 and TRBJ2-5; D might be TRBD1 or TRBD2, each matching 5 bases. Germline-derived CDR1 and CDR2 are LGHNA and YNFKEQ. This CDR3 comprises 15 residues. V lost 2 bases and J lost 0, with 10 bases in between. CDR3 in amino acids: CASSQPGRNQETQYF. CDR3 nucleotide sequence: TGTGCCAGCAGCCAACCGGGGCGTAACCAAGAGACCCAGTACTTC.

Of note for this clonotype: This may be a read error: a much more frequent sequence differs by one nucleotide. The chain has TRBV6-2 or TRBV6-3 and TRBJ1-1, with D unresolved. The CDR3 has 14 residues. Trimming took 2 bases from V and 4 from J, leaving 11 bases between them. Germline lookup yields CDR1 MNHEY and CDR2 SVGEGT. The DNA for the CDR3 is TGTGCCAGCAGTTACGACGGACGACGCACTGAAGCTTTCTTT. Protein product: CASSYDGRRTEAFF.

Ten or more counts support this clonotype. The chain links TRBV19 to TRBJ2-7, with 10 bases identical to TRBD2. CDR3 length: 15 residues. Trimming took 6 bases from V and 1 from J; bases not matched to a gene: 6. The germline V gene has CDR1 LNHDA and CDR2 SQIVND (reference sequence). The CDR3, as DNA: TGTGCCAGTAGCCCGGGACTAGCGAGTTCCTACGAGCAGTACTTC. Translated, it gives CASSPGLASSYEQYF.

Of note for this clonotype: At one of its ends the junction is not consistent with the germline gene, which may arise from a read error. CDR3 region: CASSVEWFQAVEALF. In nucleotides, the CDR3 is TGTGCCAGCAGCGTTGAGTGGTTTCAGGCGGTCGAAGCTCTCTTT. The chain carries TRBV5-6 and TRBJ1-1; D is unresolved. Germline V CDR1 and CDR2: SGHDT, YYEEEE. CDR3 length: 15 residues.

In this sample, this clonotype turned up many times. This chain joins TRBV4-3 and TRBJ2-1; tentatively, D is TRBD1 (5 bases). This CDR3 is 14 amino acids long. Germline V gene sequence: CDR1 LGHNA, CDR2 YSLEER. V was trimmed by 1 base and J by 13 bases, leaving 17 bases between them. This chain's CDR3 is CASSQVQGVASQFF. In nucleotides, the CDR3 is TGCGCCAGCAGCCAAGTCCAAGGGGTAGCTTCTCAGTTCTTC.

About this clonotype itself: Since a much larger clone is just one base distant, this may be a read error. As the CDR3 is not closed by the conserved phenylalanine or tryptophan, this likely results from a read error. This chain links TRBV2 with TRBJ1-2, with TRBD1 as a possible D gene (5 bases). Germline V gives CDR1 SNHLY, CDR2 FYNNEI. Between the trimmed V and J ends, which lost 5 bases and 4 bases, there was a span of 26 bases. This CDR3 is 18 amino acids long. The CDR3 nucleotides read TGTGCCAGCAGTCCGGACTTACCCTTCCGAGGACAAGTCTATGGCTACACCCTC. Protein sequence: CASSPDLPFRGQVYGYTL.

Many counts were recorded for this clonotype. The J gene is TRBJ2-7, the V gene TRBV7-9, with 9 bases identical to TRBD2. Germline V CDR1 and CDR2: SEHNR, FQNEAQ (reference sequence). The CDR3 runs 17 residues. V lost 4 bases and J lost 0; bases outside the gene matches: 10. CDR3: CASSSTSLSGGSYEQYF. CDR3 nucleotide sequence: TGTGCCAGCAGCTCTACCTCTCTTAGCGGGGGCTCCTACGAGCAGTACTTC.